These 3 T cell receptor beta chains came from one sample sequenced in a study of cytomegalovirus exposure and HLA in healthy donors. Primers for the PCR totalled 60 Vbeta and 13 Jbeta. Produced via immunoSEQ multiplex PCR; TCRdb's table is partial and in-frame only. The sample includes about 190,000 clones, about 80% of them seen just once. The material sequenced was PBMCs. The source of these receptors is a woman aged 18-29 years in good health and CMV-seropositive.

The chain uses TRBV12-2 and TRBJ2-7; TRBD1, the table's D call, lacks a check against the DNA. TRBV12-2 is assigned pseudogene status. The CDR3 is 21 residues long. The CDR3 sequence is CASRLCRHAARRPDILYEQYV. DNA of the CDR3: TGTGCAAGTCGCTTATGTCGGCACGCAGCCCGACGTCCAGACATCTTATACGAGCAGTACGTC.

The chain is built from TRBV9 and TRBJ2-6; 9 nucleotides line up with TRBD1. The CDR3 runs 19 residues. Losses at the gene ends were 4 bases for V and 0 bases for J; bases not matched to a gene: 11. Germline V gene sequence: CDR1 SGDLS, CDR2 YYNGEE. CDR3 sequence: CASSPRAGQGLSGANVLTF. In nucleotides, the CDR3 is TGTGCCAGCAGCCCCAGGGCGGGACAGGGACTCTCTGGGGCCAACGTCCTGACTTTC.

The gene calls are TRBV7-2 and TRBJ2-1; no reliable D call. Germline-derived CDR1 and CDR2 are SGHTA and FQGNSA. V lost 3 bases, J lost 12 bases, and 12 bases lay in between. This CDR3 contains 12 residues. The CDR3 loop reads CASSLTEAPQFF. DNA of the CDR3: TGTGCCAGCAGCTTGACTGAGGCCCCGCAGTTCTTC.